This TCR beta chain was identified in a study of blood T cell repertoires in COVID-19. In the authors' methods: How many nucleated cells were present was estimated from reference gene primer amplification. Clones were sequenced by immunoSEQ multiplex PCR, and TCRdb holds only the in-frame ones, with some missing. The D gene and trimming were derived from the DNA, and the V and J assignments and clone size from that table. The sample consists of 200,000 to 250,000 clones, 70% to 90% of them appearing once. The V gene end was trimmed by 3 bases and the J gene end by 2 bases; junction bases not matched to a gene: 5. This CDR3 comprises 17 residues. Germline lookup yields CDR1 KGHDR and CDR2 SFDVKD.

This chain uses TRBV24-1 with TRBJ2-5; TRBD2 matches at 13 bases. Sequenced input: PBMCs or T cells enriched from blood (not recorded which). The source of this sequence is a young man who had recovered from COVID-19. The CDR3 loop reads CATSDPRLAGGQETQYF. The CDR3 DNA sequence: TGTGCCACCAGTGATCCCCGACTAGCGGGGGGACAAGAGACCCAGTACTTC.